These 20 T cell receptor beta chains came from one sample sequenced in a study of shared clonotypes between healthy human individuals. This table comes from immunoSEQ multiplex PCR, and its TCRdb copy is limited to in-frame clones, with some not included. The sample consists of about 480,000 clones, about three quarters of them appearing once. The specimen was PBMCs. The receptors here all came from a woman in her forties in good health. Some clones in this sample may be carry-over from other donors' samples.

J is TRBJ1-2 and V is TRBV28, with D unresolved. In germline, CDR1 is MDHEN, CDR2 SYDVKM. The CDR3 sequence is 14 residues long. Trimming left V 5 bases short and J 4 bases short, with 14 bases between. The CDR3 region is CASSTQGDFYGYTF. CDR3 in DNA: TGTGCCAGCAGTACCCAAGGTGACTTCTATGGCTACACCTTC.

The chain carries TRBV5-4 and TRBJ2-1; 9 positions match TRBD1. The CDR3 totals 16 residues. The junction had 9 bases not matched to a gene; V was cut back by 4 bases and J by 4 bases. Per the germline V gene, CDR1 is SGHNT and CDR2 is YYREEE (reference sequence). The CDR3, as DNA: TGTGCCAGCAGCCCTTTGCCGGGACAGGGTTACAATGAGCAGTTCTTC. Its translation is CASSPLPGQGYNEQFF.

The chain combines TRBV5-6 with TRBJ2-5; TRBD1 agrees at 11 bases. The assigned J gene may be wrong: the sequence end matches TRBJ2-7 better. Germline CDR1 SGHDT, CDR2 YYEEEE. The CDR3 extends over 15 amino acids. CDR3 region: CASSSPGQGEYEQYF. Written as DNA, the CDR3 is TGTGCCAGCAGCTCGCCGGGACAGGGGGAATACGAGCAGTACTTC.

The V call is TRBV7-9, the J call TRBJ1-1; TRBD1 aligns across 8 bases. V shed 5 bases and J 5 bases; nucleotides not matched to a gene: 7. This CDR3 region has 14 residues. Germline CDR1 is SEHNR and CDR2 is FQNEAQ (reference sequence). CDR3 sequence reads: CASSPQGAGTEAFF. In DNA form, the CDR3 reads TGTGCCAGCAGCCCCCAGGGGGCGGGGACTGAAGCTTTCTTT.

The V call is TRBV30, the J call TRBJ1-1; D may be TRBD1 (5 bases). The germline V gene encodes CDR1 GTSNPN and CDR2 SVGIG (reference sequence). V lost 1 base and J 10 bases, leaving 22 bases between the germline ends. The CDR3 sequence is 15 residues long. The CDR3 loop reads CAWSDWQGDRSGAFF. The DNA for the CDR3 is TGTGCCTGGAGTGATTGGCAGGGAGACCGCTCGGGAGCTTTCTTT.

The V call is TRBV6-1, the J call TRBJ2-5, with D hard to call. Looked up from germline, CDR1 is MNHNS and CDR2 is SASEGT. The length of the CDR3 is 13 residues. Trimming shortened V by 1 base and J by 4 bases, and 7 bases separated the two germline ends. DNA for the CDR3: TGTGCCAGCAGTGAAGGTACTACAGAGACCCAGTACTTC. It yields the protein CASSEGTTETQYF.

The chain joins TRBV4-3 to TRBJ1-5; a weak D match, TRBD1 (6 bases). The CDR3 is 15 amino acids. In germline, CDR1 is LGHNA, CDR2 YSLEER. V was pared by 0 bases and J by 6 bases, with 12 bases between. In DNA, the CDR3 is TGCGCCAGCAGCCAAGAACCAGGGGTGGGTCAGCCCCAGCATTTT. It codes for CASSQEPGVGQPQHF.

The rearrangement links TRBV13 to TRBJ2-5; 14 bases are a match to TRBD2. The CDR3 is 16 residues long. CDR1 and CDR2 (germline): PRHDT, FYEKMQ (reference sequence). V was clipped by 5 bases and J by 0 bases; unmatched bases: 2. CDR3 DNA: TGTGCCAGCAGCCGACTAGCGGGAGGGGACCAAGAGACCCAGTACTTC. Translated, it gives CASSRLAGGDQETQYF.

The V and J genes are TRBV5-5 and TRBJ2-7; 9 bases are a match to TRBD1. CDR1 is SGHKS and CDR2 is YYEKEE in the germline V gene (reference sequence). The junction had 8 bases not matched to a gene; V was cut back by 3 bases and J by 4 bases. The CDR3 extends over 15 amino acids. This CDR3 is CASSSDPGQGYEQYF. The CDR3 nucleotides are TGTGCCAGCAGCTCAGACCCGGGACAGGGATACGAGCAGTACTTC. Looking up the rest from reference TRBV5-5 and TRBJ2-7 gives the full variable domain: DAGVTQSPTHLIKTRGQQVTLRCSPISGHKSVSWYQQVLGQGPQFIFQYYEKEERGRGNFPDRFSARQFPNYSSELNVNALLLGDSALYLCASSSDPGQGYEQYFGPGTRLTVT.

The gene calls are TRBV9 and TRBJ2-1; 10 bases agree with TRBD2. The CDR3 contains 14 residues. The ends lost 1 base at V and 8 bases at J; junction bases unmatched: 3. In germline, CDR1 is SGDLS, CDR2 YYNGEE. CDR3 region: CASSVSGRADEQFF. CDR3 DNA: TGTGCCAGCAGCGTAAGCGGGAGGGCGGATGAGCAGTTCTTC.

The table lists this clone with a count of one. V usage is TRBV6-5 and J usage is TRBJ1-3; 7 bases line up with TRBD1. The CDR3 length is 15 residues. CDR1 and CDR2 (germline): MNHEY, SVGAGI. Trimming removed 6 bases from V and 0 bases from J; junction bases left unmatched: 5. CDR3 protein: CASSRGQLSGNTIYF. The CDR3 coding sequence is TGTGCCAGCAGCCGGGGACAGCTCTCTGGAAACACCATATATTTT.

This clone was observed once. This chain joins TRBV6-5 and TRBJ2-5; TRBD2 might be the D (7 bases). V was shortened by 2 bases and J by 5 bases, with 15 bases between the two germline ends. This CDR3 has 15 amino acids. Looked up from germline, CDR1 is MNHEY and CDR2 is SVGAGI. CDR3 loop: CASSYQRGREETQYF. The CDR3 DNA sequence: TGTGCCAGCAGTTACCAGAGGGGGAGGGAGGAGACCCAGTACTTC.

With respect to this clone: This same CDR3 is encoded by further DNA sequences in the sample. This chain joins TRBV12-5 and TRBJ2-3; D gene uncertain. Per germline, CDR1 LGHNT and CDR2 FRNRAP. Trimming removed 5 bases from V and 2 bases from J, with 5 bases in between. The CDR3 is 12 residues long. The CDR3 DNA reads as TGTGCTAGTGGTCCGGACACAGATACGCAGTATTTT. This sequence encodes CASGPDTDTQYF.

The genes are TRBV5-1 and TRBJ2-3; 16 nucleotides align to TRBD2. Germline V lookup: CDR1 SGHRS, CDR2 YFSETQ. The CDR3 is 18 amino acids. Trimming cost V 4 bases and J 5 bases; bases outside gene matches: 10. The chain's CDR3 is CASSREGTSGRAGDTQYF. Here the CDR3 DNA reads TGCGCCAGCAGCCGGGAAGGGACTAGCGGGAGGGCCGGAGATACGCAGTATTTT.

The chain is built from TRBV5-8 and TRBJ1-4; D remains unclear. Trimming removed 0 bases from V and 7 bases from J, with 13 bases in between. CDR3 length: 15 residues. CDR1 is SGHTS, CDR2 YDEGEE, per germline. CDR3 sequence: CASSLVTGATEKLFF. Written as DNA, the CDR3 is TGTGCCAGCAGCTTGGTTACGGGTGCGACTGAAAAACTGTTTTTT.

J is TRBJ2-5 and V is TRBV7-9, with 7 positions matching TRBD2. V lost 5 bases and J lost 4; bases outside the gene matches: 10. Germline V lookup: CDR1 SEHNR, CDR2 FQNEAQ (reference sequence). This CDR3 contains 15 residues. The CDR3 is CASSPRVRELETQYF. CDR3 bases: TGTGCCAGCAGCCCCCGTGTGCGGGAGCTAGAGACCCAGTACTTC.

Only one count was recorded for this clone. The chain links TRBV28 to TRBJ2-1, with TRBD1 identical over 9 bases. V shed 2 bases, J shed 2 bases, and the junction held 1 base outside the gene matches. Germline V gene data show CDR1 as MDHEN and CDR2 as SYDVKM. CDR3 length: 15 amino acids. CDR3 sequence: CASSLGTGPYNEQFF. CDR3 in DNA: TGTGCCAGCAGTTTAGGGACAGGGCCCTACAATGAGCAGTTCTTC. The full variable domain, rest sourced from reference TRBV28 and TRBJ2-1, is DVKVTQSSRYLVKRTGEKVFLECVQDMDHENMFWYRQDPGLGLRLIYFSYDVKMKEKGDIPEGYSVSREKKERFSLILESASTNQTSMYLCASSLGTGPYNEQFFGPGTRLTVL.

The chain employs TRBV9 and TRBJ2-7; 8 nucleotides line up with TRBD2. The CDR3 runs to 14 residues. The J segment lost 6 bases and the V segment lost 4 bases, leaving 9 bases of the junction unmatched. Germline loops: CDR1 SGDLS, CDR2 YYNGEE. CDR3: CASSRSGGTAEQYF. The CDR3 coding sequence is TGTGCCAGCAGCCGCTCGGGGGGGACGGCCGAGCAGTACTTC. Full variable domain (outside the CDR3, taken from reference TRBV9 and TRBJ2-7): DSGVTQTPKHLITATGQRVTLRCSPRSGDLSVYWYQQSLDQGLQFLIQYYNGEERAKGNILERFSAQQFPDLHSELNLSSLELGDSALYFCASSRSGGTAEQYFGPGTRLTVT.

The chain carries TRBV6-5 and TRBJ2-2; D gene ambiguous. Per the germline V gene, CDR1 is MNHEY and CDR2 is SVGAGI. The CDR3 covers 15 residues. Trimming left V 0 bases short and J 6 bases short, with 11 bases between. Here the CDR3 reads CASSYSSPPAGELFF. The CDR3 coding sequence is TGTGCCAGCAGTTACTCGAGTCCTCCCGCCGGGGAGCTGTTTTTT.

The chain carries TRBV15 and TRBJ1-1, with D tentatively TRBD1 (5 bases). Germline V gene sequence: CDR1 LNHNV, CDR2 YYDKDF (reference sequence). Deletions cut 1 base from V and 0 bases from J, with 12 bases between. The length of the CDR3 is 16 residues. The chain's CDR3 is CATSRVRGEMNTEAFF. The CDR3 DNA is TGTGCCACCAGCAGAGTTCGGGGGGAAATGAACACTGAAGCTTTCTTT.